These T cell receptor beta chains were read from a single sample in a study of cytomegalovirus exposure and HLA in healthy donors. Clones were read by immunoSEQ multiplex PCR, and TCRdb kept only the in-frame ones, dropping some. Of over 90,000 clones in the sample, around 72% were seen once. The sequenced sample consisted of PBMCs. These receptors were obtained from a man aged 40-49 years in good health and CMV-seronegative. The CDR3 runs from the conserved cysteine through the conserved F or W.

v_gene,len,CDR3aa
TRBV5-6,15,CASSRGGQGTEKLFF
TRBV19,14,CATQREHSNQPQHF
TRBV28,15,CAAREQGVSSYEQYF
TRBV11-2,13,CASSLDTSYEQYF
TRBV29-1,13,CSAGARGNEKLFF
TRBV9,17,CASSDGTSGGAGETQYF
TRBV7-2,12,CASSSLGETQYF
TRBV27,12,CASSPLGGELFF
TRBV7-2,17,CASSLGPSGGASYEQYF
TRBV30,14,CAWNRASSYNEQFF
TRBV5-1,14,CASSLGIAQGTQYF
TRBV11-2,19,CASSRVGLAGAGDTGELFF
TRBV18,13,CASSEQGSYEQYF
TRBV5-4,12,CASSLQDYEQYF
TRBV10-3,12,CAIRASSYEQYF
TRBV2,13,CASSDEVDQPQHF
TRBV29-1,13,CSARTGAVDEQFF
TRBV5-4,15,CASSYEPGQGVEQYF
TRBV4-1,15,CASSRPGQLQETQYF
TRBV10-3,16,CAISENGQGNTGELFF
TRBV5-1,15,CASSPLETAVEKLFF
TRBV15,13,CATSITGYNEQFF
TRBV7-3,16,CASSFPGTPNTGELFF
TRBV7-8,14,CASSPQNTQETQYF
TRBV27,15,CASSSSGTGYYEQYF
TRBV6-6,14,CASSFTDMNTEAFF
TRBV5-6,15,CASSLTSGGVETQYF
TRBV29-1,16,CSVAGTGVAGANVLTF
TRBV4-1,15,CASSYRTGDTDTQYF
TRBV7-7,17,CASSSPTGTFDTGELFF
TRBV10-3,15,CAISVRDRGLGEQYF
TRBV10-3,15,CAISESLAGENTQYF
TRBV12-5,17,CASGLRTSGYPSYEQYF
TRBV19,15,CASSRMDREHGGYTF
TRBV27,14,CASSFQGVYTEAFF
TRBV4-1,14,CASSQETSRQPQHF
TRBV6-1,13,CASNLDPLHTQYF
TRBV19,16,CASAGAGGFLQETQYF
TRBV29-1,14,CSRVGLEAQETQYF
TRBV4-3,12,CAKGGDGVEAFF
TRBV5-1,14,CATSGTLKGGELFF
TRBV7-9,19,CASSSPPGQGSSITGELFF
TRBV2,14,CASTGSTGQETQYF
TRBV27,14,CASSFGTSGETQYF
TRBV2,14,CASSSGVAKNIQYF
TRBV10-3,16,CAIRGGQEGWGTEAFF
TRBV7-9,16,CASSGRESNSYNEQFF
TRBV13,13,CASSIGRNYGYTF
TRBV19,14,CASSPSSGNTEAFF
TRBV5-4,16,CASSRVPTSGENEQFF
TRBV5-1,14,CASSQGATAGELFF